This TCR beta chain was documented in a study of cytomegalovirus exposure and HLA in healthy donors. Overall study findings and caveats: Rarity held for most TCR sequences, but there were some public TCRs that occurred in many donors.

This clone was counted only a few times. Its antigen is currently unknown. The trim removed 6 bases at V and 5 bases at J, leaving 3 bases unmatched. Germline values: CDR1 MDHEN, CDR2 SYDVKM. CDR3 length: 13 amino acids. A multiplex PCR was run with 60 Vbeta primers and 13 Jbeta primers. Profiled with immunoSEQ multiplex PCR; TCRdb holds only in-frame clones, not every one. Of about 82,000 clones in the sample, roughly a tenth were seen once. Sequencing was done on a sample of PBMCs. The receptor was derived from a man aged 55 to 70 in good health and CMV-seropositive. The gene calls are TRBV28 and TRBJ1-4, with 7 nucleotides matching TRBD1. The CDR3 loop is CASRRGGNEKLFF. As DNA, the CDR3 is TGTGCCAGCAGGAGAGGGGGCAATGAAAAACTGTTTTTT. The full variable domain, rest sourced from reference TRBV28 and TRBJ1-4, is DVKVTQSSRYLVKRTGEKVFLECVQDMDHENMFWYRQDPGLGLRLIYFSYDVKMKEKGDIPEGYSVSREKKERFSLILESASTNQTSMYLCASRRGGNEKLFFGSGTQLSVL.